This TCR beta chain comes out of a study of T cells after yellow fever vaccination. CDR3 length equals 14 residues. Germline loops: CDR1 SEHNR, CDR2 FQNEAQ (reference sequence). Trimming cost V 3 bases and J 8 bases, with 16 bases left between them. MiXCR, run by TCRdb on the 5' RACE reads, gives a single entry per CDR3 protein. The sample holds about 74,000 distinct CDR3 sequences, about 6.6% seen once. V and J are TRBV7-9 and TRBJ1-1; D uncertain. Here the sequenced sample was CD8+ T cells sorted from PBMCs, taken 5 days after the first yellow fever vaccination. This receptor was taken from a man between 18 and 35 years old who received the YFV17D yellow fever vaccine. The CDR3 spells CASSFLAGIGEAFF. CDR3 in DNA: TGTGCCAGCAGCTTCTTAGCGGGGATCGGAGAAGCTTTCTTT. Variable domain in full (rest from reference TRBV7-9 and TRBJ1-1): DTGVSQNPRHKITKRGQNVTFRCDPISEHNRLYWYRQTLGQGPEFLTYFQNEAQLEKSRLLSDRFSAERPKGSFSTLEIQRTEQGDSAMYLCASSFLAGIGEAFFGQGTRLTVV.